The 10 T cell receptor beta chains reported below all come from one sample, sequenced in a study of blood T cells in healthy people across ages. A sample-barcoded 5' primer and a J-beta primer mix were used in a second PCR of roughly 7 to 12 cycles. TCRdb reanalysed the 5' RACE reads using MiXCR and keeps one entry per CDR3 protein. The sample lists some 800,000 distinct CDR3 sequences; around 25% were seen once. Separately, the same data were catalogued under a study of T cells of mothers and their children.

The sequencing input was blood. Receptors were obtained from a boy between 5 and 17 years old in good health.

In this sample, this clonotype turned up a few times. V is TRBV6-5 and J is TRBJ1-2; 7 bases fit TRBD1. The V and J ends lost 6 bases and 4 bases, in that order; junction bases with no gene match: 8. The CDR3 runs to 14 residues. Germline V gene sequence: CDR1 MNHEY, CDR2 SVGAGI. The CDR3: CASRGGTDFYGYTF. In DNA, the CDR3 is TGTGCCAGCAGGGGGGGGACAGACTTCTATGGCTACACCTTC.

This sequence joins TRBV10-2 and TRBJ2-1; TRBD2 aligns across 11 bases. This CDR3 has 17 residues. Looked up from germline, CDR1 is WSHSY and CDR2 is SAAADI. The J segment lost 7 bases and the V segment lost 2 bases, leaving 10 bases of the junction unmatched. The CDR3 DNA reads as TGCGCCAGCAGTGAGATTAGCGGGGGGGCCGAGGTGAATGAGCAGTTCTTC. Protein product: CASSEISGGAEVNEQFF.

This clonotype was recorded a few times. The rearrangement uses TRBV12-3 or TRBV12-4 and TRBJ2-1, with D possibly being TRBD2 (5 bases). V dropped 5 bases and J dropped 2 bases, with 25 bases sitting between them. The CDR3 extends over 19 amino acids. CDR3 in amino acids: CASSPGLVGAPVPYNEQFF. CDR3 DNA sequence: TGTGCCAGCAGTCCCGGACTGGTAGGAGCTCCGGTCCCCTACAATGAGCAGTTCTTC.

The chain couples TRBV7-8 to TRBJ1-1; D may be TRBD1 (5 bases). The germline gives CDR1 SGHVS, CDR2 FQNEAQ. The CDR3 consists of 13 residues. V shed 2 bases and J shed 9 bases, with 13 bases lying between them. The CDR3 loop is CASSLWGGTKAFF. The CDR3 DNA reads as TGTGCCAGCAGCTTATGGGGGGGAACTAAAGCTTTCTTT. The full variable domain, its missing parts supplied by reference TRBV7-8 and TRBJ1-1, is GAGVSQSPRYKVAKRGQDVALRCDPISGHVSLFWYQQALGQGPEFLTYFQNEAQLDKSGLPSDRFFAERPEGSVSTLKIQRTQQEDSAVYLCASSLWGGTKAFFGQGTRLTVV.

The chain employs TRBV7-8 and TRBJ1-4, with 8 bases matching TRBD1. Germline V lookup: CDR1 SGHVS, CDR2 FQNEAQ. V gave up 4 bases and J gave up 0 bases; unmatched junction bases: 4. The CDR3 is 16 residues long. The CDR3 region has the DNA TGTGCCAGCAGCTCCCCGGACAGGGCAACTAATGAAAAACTGTTTTTT. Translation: CASSSPDRATNEKLFF.

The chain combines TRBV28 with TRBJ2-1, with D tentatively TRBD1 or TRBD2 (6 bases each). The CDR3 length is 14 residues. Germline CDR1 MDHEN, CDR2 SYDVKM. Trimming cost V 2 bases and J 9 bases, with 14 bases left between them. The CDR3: CASSLRGRGGEQFF. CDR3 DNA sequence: TGTGCCAGCAGTTTAAGGGGCAGGGGAGGTGAGCAGTTCTTC.

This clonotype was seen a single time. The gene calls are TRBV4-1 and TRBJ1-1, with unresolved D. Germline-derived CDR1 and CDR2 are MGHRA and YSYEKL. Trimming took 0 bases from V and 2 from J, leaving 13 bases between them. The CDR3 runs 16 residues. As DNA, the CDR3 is TGCGCCAGCAGCCAAGATAGGGTCAGACAAAACACTGAAGCTTTCTTT. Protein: CASSQDRVRQNTEAFF.

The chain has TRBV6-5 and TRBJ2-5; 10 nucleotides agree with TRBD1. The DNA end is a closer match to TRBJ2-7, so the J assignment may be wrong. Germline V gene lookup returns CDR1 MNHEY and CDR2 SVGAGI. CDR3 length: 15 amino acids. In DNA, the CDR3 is TGTGCCAGCAGTTCCGGACAGGGGGTTCCCTACGAGCAGTACTTC. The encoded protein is CASSSGQGVPYEQYF.

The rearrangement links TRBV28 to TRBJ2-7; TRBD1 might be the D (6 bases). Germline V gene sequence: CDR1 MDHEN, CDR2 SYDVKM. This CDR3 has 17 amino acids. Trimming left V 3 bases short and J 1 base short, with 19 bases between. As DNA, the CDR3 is TGTGCCAGCAGTTTGCTCTGGGAGCCCAGGGGTTCCTACGAGCAGTACTTC. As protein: CASSLLWEPRGSYEQYF.

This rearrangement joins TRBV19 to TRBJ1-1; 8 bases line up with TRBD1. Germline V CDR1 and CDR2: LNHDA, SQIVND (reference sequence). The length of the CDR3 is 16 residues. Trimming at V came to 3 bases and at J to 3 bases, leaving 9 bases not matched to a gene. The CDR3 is CASSIVTGGMDTEAFF. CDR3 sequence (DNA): TGTGCCAGTAGTATCGTTACAGGGGGAATGGACACTGAAGCTTTCTTT.